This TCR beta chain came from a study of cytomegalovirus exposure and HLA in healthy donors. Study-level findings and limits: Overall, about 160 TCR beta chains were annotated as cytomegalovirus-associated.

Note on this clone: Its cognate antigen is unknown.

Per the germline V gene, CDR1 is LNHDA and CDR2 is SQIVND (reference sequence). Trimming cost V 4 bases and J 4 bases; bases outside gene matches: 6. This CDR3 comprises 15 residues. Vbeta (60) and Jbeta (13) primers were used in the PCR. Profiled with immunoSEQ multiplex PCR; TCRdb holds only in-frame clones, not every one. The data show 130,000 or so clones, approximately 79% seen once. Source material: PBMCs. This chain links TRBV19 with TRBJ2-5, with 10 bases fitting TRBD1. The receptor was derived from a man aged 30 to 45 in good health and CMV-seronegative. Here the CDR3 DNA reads TGTGCCAGTAGTAGGACAGGGGGTTCGGTAGAGACCCAGTACTTC. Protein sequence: CASSRTGGSVETQYF.